This T cell receptor beta chain was identified in a study of CD8+CD57+ T cells in acquired aplastic anemia. Study-wide background: DNA from sorted CD4+ and CD8+ cells averaged approximately 2.9 ug.

V lost 5 bases, J lost 3 bases, and 5 bases stayed unmatched. There are 14 residues in the CDR3. Germline V CDR1 and CDR2: SNHLY, FYNNEI. The template for TCR beta VDJ and CDR3 sequence profiling was genomic DNA. In TCRdb, the reads were re-called with MiXCR into one record per CDR3 protein. The sample yields about 170,000 distinct CDR3 sequences, around 60% seen once. A remark on this clonotype: No antigen is known for it.

Study-level points and caveats: Found in both controls and patients were around 31 CD8+ CDR3 sequences.

Material for sequencing was sorted CD4+, CD8+, or CD8+CD57+ T cells (not recorded which) from PBMCs. This clonotype was obtained from a human donor in good health. The chain couples TRBV2 to TRBJ2-7; TRBD1 aligns across 9 bases. Written as DNA, the CDR3 is TGTGCCAGCAGTTCCGGGACAGGGAGCTACGAGCAGTACTTC. Amino acids: CASSSGTGSYEQYF.